This T cell receptor (beta chain) was identified in a study of shared clonotypes between healthy human individuals. Points from the study as a whole: About 5% was the fraction of naive CD4 clonotypes found shared across a few donors.

Sequenced by immunoSEQ multiplex PCR; TCRdb stores in-frame clones only, minus some. The table includes over a million clones, 98% detected once. The germline CDR1 and CDR2 sequences are SGHTA and FQGNSA. V shed 1 base and J shed 3 bases, with 9 bases lying between them. The CDR3 sequence is 15 residues long. Remarks on this clone: Its antigen is still unknown.

The source of this sequence is a man younger than 40 in good health. The specimen sequenced was naive CD4+ T cells sorted from blood. The subset: CD45RA+ positively selected. The chain employs TRBV7-2 and TRBJ2-2; D may be TRBD2 (6 bases). The CDR3 spells CASSLVPGDTGELFF. The CDR3 DNA follows: TGTGCCAGCAGCTTAGTGCCGGGGGACACCGGGGAGCTGTTTTTT.